These 29 T cell receptor beta chains share one sample of origin, sequenced in a study of identical twins. MiXCR was run by TCRdb on the 5' RACE reads, yielding one entry per CDR3 protein. The sample lists about 190,000 distinct CDR3 sequences, approximately 16% occurring once. These data also featured in a second study, about T cells expressing NK-cell markers.

Sample: CD8+ T cells sorted from blood. The receptors shown here come from a woman under 30 in good health.

J is TRBJ2-3 and V is TRBV5-8; D unresolved. Germline CDR1 SGHTS, CDR2 YDEGEE. The CDR3 contains 13 residues. The V gene lost 6 bases and the J gene lost 5 bases, with 13 bases spanning the gap. CDR3 residues: CASTTNERDTQYF. The CDR3 DNA reads as TGTGCCAGCACCACGAACGAGAGAGATACGCAGTATTTT.

This clonotype appeared many times. Here the CDR3 reads CASSDGRDREAFF. DNA for the CDR3: TGTGCCAGCAGCGATGGCCGGGACCGTGAAGCTTTCTTT. The chain uses TRBV7-9 and TRBJ1-1; possibly TRBD1 for D (5 bases). CDR3 length: 13 amino acids. V gave up 5 bases and J gave up 7 bases, with 14 bases separating them. Germline loops: CDR1 SEHNR, CDR2 FQNEAQ (reference sequence).

The chain joins TRBV15 to TRBJ1-2; D is perhaps TRBD1 (6 bases). This CDR3 comprises 15 residues. V was cut by 3 bases and J by 7 bases, with 18 bases left in between. The germline CDR1 and CDR2 sequences are LNHNV and YYDKDF (reference sequence). Written as DNA, the CDR3 is TGTGCCACCAGCAGGTCCAGGGGTCTCACCGCTGGCTACACCTTC. Its translation is CATSRSRGLTAGYTF.

The table lists this clonotype with a few counts. The chain is built from TRBV5-1 and TRBJ2-7; either TRBD1 or TRBD2 may fit D (7 bases each). This CDR3 contains 19 residues. Germline V gene data show CDR1 as SGHRS and CDR2 as YFSETQ. Trimming shortened V by 2 bases and J by 5 bases, and 29 bases separated the two germline ends. Here the CDR3 reads CASSFDRAGWTSQKDEQYF. The CDR3 region has the DNA TGCGCCAGCAGCTTCGACAGGGCTGGGTGGACTAGTCAAAAGGACGAGCAGTACTTC.

This clonotype came up a few times. V usage is TRBV12-3 or TRBV12-4 and J usage is TRBJ2-7; possibly TRBD1 or TRBD2 for D (5 bases each). V was clipped by 3 bases and J by 5 bases, with 11 bases between them. This CDR3 spans 13 amino acids. Here the CDR3 DNA reads TGTGCCAGCAGTTTTGGGGGTCTCGACGAGCAGTACTTC. It specifies CASSFGGLDEQYF.

This clonotype appeared a few times. The V call is TRBV25-1, the J call TRBJ2-3, with D perhaps TRBD1 or TRBD2 (6 bases each). Trimming cost V 7 bases and J 7 bases, with 21 bases left between them. CDR1 is MGHDK, CDR2 SYGVNS, per germline. The CDR3 runs 15 residues. DNA of the CDR3: TGTGCCAGCAACGATTTTGACGGGGGCGGGTATACGCAGTATTTT. Translation: CASNDFDGGGYTQYF.

V gene TRBV7-8 combines with J gene TRBJ1-6, with unresolved D. V was cut by 1 base and J by 9 bases, with 10 bases left in between. In germline, CDR1 is SGHVS, CDR2 FQNEAQ. This CDR3 spans 14 amino acids. The CDR3 spells CASSLGTTSSPLHF. Written as DNA, the CDR3 is TGTGCCAGCAGCTTAGGGACGACTAGTTCACCCCTCCACTTT.

The rearrangement uses TRBV25-1 and TRBJ2-1; D gene ambiguous. CDR1 MGHDK and CDR2 SYGVNS come from the germline V gene. V was trimmed by 2 bases and J by 8 bases, leaving 13 bases between them. CDR3 length equals 14 residues. CDR3 in amino acids: CASSEDGPSDEQFF. CDR3 nucleotides: TGTGCCAGCAGTGAAGATGGGCCAAGCGATGAGCAGTTCTTC.

Many counts were recorded for this clonotype. J is TRBJ2-7 and V is TRBV7-6; 9 bases are a match to TRBD2. Per germline, CDR1 SGHVS and CDR2 FNYEAQ. There are 15 residues in the CDR3. J lost 2 bases, V lost 5 bases, and 7 bases had no gene match. CDR3 bases: TGTGCCAGCAGCCCTAGCGGGAAGGTACCCTACGAGCAGTACTTC. It specifies CASSPSGKVPYEQYF.

This clonotype showed up just a few times. V gene TRBV3-1 combines with J gene TRBJ2-1; possibly TRBD1 for D (5 bases). Germline lookup yields CDR1 LGHDT and CDR2 YNNKEL (reference sequence). Trimming removed 3 bases from V and 0 bases from J, with 15 bases in between. The length of the CDR3 is 17 residues. For the CDR3, the DNA is TGTGCCAGCAGCCAGGGGTTACAGGAGAGCTCCTACAATGAGCAGTTCTTC. Residues: CASSQGLQESSYNEQFF.

This clonotype occurred a few times. CDR3: CASSGIEWEKLFF. CDR3 DNA: TGTGCCAGCTCCGGAATCGAGTGGGAAAAACTGTTTTTT. The chain recombines TRBV18 with TRBJ1-4; D uncertain. The CDR3 runs 13 residues. Trimming pared 6 bases from V and 8 bases from J, leaving 13 bases between. From germline, CDR1 is KGHSH and CDR2 LQKENI.

This clonotype has just a few counts. The J gene is TRBJ1-3, the V gene TRBV12-3 or TRBV12-4, with D hard to call. The CDR3 consists of 11 residues. Between the trimmed V and J ends, which lost 7 bases and 2 bases, there was a span of 3 bases. DNA for the CDR3: TGTGCCAGCAATACTGGAAACACCATATATTTT. Protein: CASNTGNTIYF.

This clonotype was counted at least ten times. J is TRBJ2-1 and V is TRBV11-2; maybe TRBD1 (6 bases). This CDR3 comprises 16 residues. CDR1 SGHAT and CDR2 FQNNGV come from the germline V gene. With 1 base removed from V and 6 bases from J, the gap between germline ends came to 16 bases. The CDR3 nucleotides are TGTGCCAGCAGCTTAGCAGGGGACCCATTCCTCAATGAGCAGTTCTTC. Translated, it gives CASSLAGDPFLNEQFF.

The rearrangement uses TRBV5-6 and TRBJ2-1, with D perhaps being TRBD1 or TRBD2 (6 bases each). The CDR3 has 15 residues. Trimming took off 2 bases at V and 0 bases at J, with 9 bases between the two ends. Germline lookup yields CDR1 SGHDT and CDR2 YYEEEE. The CDR3 protein is CASSLGGNSYNEQFF. DNA for the CDR3: TGTGCCAGCAGCTTAGGGGGGAACTCCTACAATGAGCAGTTCTTC.

This sequence joins TRBV9 and TRBJ1-2, with a possible D match to TRBD1 (5 bases). The V and J ends lost 0 bases and 3 bases respectively, with 15 bases between them. Germline lookup yields CDR1 SGDLS and CDR2 YYNGEE. CDR3 length: 16 residues. CDR3 protein: CASSVAPDKGDYGYTF. CDR3 in DNA: TGTGCCAGCAGCGTAGCCCCGGACAAAGGAGACTATGGCTACACCTTC.

The rearrangement links TRBV4-2 to TRBJ2-5; D unclear. Germline loops: CDR1 LGHNA, CDR2 YNFKEQ. This CDR3 is 14 amino acids long. Trimming took off 3 bases at V and 2 bases at J, with 10 bases between the two ends. As DNA, the CDR3 is TGTGCCAGCAGCCATGGAGCTGTGCAAGAGACCCAGTACTTC. Protein product: CASSHGAVQETQYF.

The chain is built from TRBV4-3 and TRBJ2-3; D is uncertain. Looked up from germline, CDR1 is LGHNA and CDR2 is YSLEER. Between the trimmed V and J ends, which lost 1 base and 2 bases, there was a span of 10 bases. This CDR3 has 15 residues. In nucleotides, the CDR3 is TGCGCCAGCAGCCAAGGGTCGCGAGACACAGATACGCAGTATTTT. Translating gives CASSQGSRDTDTQYF.

Details on this clonotype: The CDR3 carries no conserved terminal phenylalanine or tryptophan, so it likely arises from a read error. The chain combines TRBV27 with TRBJ1-1; D unclear. CDR3 size: 15 residues. V dropped 2 bases and J dropped 3 bases, with 13 bases sitting between them. CDR1 is MNHEY, CDR2 SMNVEV, per germline (reference sequence). CDR3 sequence: CASSLGRPGYTEAFS. As DNA, the CDR3 is TGTGCCAGCAGTTTAGGAAGGCCCGGCTACACTGAAGCTTTCTCT.

CDR3 nucleotide sequence: TGCAGTGCTGATACCGCGACAGGGATTGAGACCCAGTACTTC. Its protein product is CSADTATGIETQYF. The rearrangement links TRBV20-1 to TRBJ2-5; 7 bases are shared with TRBD1. CDR1 is DFQATT and CDR2 is SNEGSKA in the germline V gene (reference sequence). The CDR3 runs 14 residues. Trimming removed 5 bases from V and 5 bases from J; junction bases left unmatched: 11.

The genes are TRBV27 and TRBJ2-3, with D maybe TRBD2 (6 bases). In germline, CDR1 is MNHEY, CDR2 SMNVEV (reference sequence). The CDR3 length is 12 residues. V lost 6 bases and J 12 bases, leaving 16 bases between the germline ends. The CDR3 DNA is TGTGCCAGCAGGGACGGGGGAATACGTCAGTATTTT. This gives the protein CASRDGGIRQYF.

Written as DNA, the CDR3 is TGTGCCAGCAGCCAAGATAGGGCTGCCGAGCAGTACTTC. Translation gives CASSQDRAAEQYF. This chain links TRBV14 with TRBJ2-7, with D unclear. Trimming took off 0 bases at V and 6 bases at J, with 9 bases between the two ends. CDR1 and CDR2 from the germline V gene are SGHDN and FVKESK. This CDR3 has 13 amino acids.

This clonotype appeared many times. This rearrangement joins TRBV27 to TRBJ1-1; D remains ambiguous. V was clipped by 4 bases and J by 0 bases, with 12 bases between them. From germline, CDR1 is MNHEY and CDR2 SMNVEV (reference sequence). The CDR3 has 15 residues. This chain's CDR3 is CASSSLEGLNTEAFF. The CDR3 DNA follows: TGTGCCAGCAGTTCCTTGGAGGGCCTGAACACTGAAGCTTTCTTT.

In this sample, this clonotype turned up a few times. In nucleotides, the CDR3 is TGTGCCAGCTCACCAAAGGCATCCACCTACAATGAGCAGTTCTTC. Its protein is CASSPKASTYNEQFF. V and J are TRBV18 and TRBJ2-1; D is unresolved. CDR3 length equals 15 residues. In germline, CDR1 is KGHSH, CDR2 LQKENI. Trimming stripped 2 bases from V and 2 bases from J, with 10 bases between.

This clonotype was picked up a small number of times. The junction departs from germline at one end; a sequencing error may be responsible. This sequence joins TRBV6-5 and TRBJ2-1; 10 positions agree with TRBD2. This CDR3 comprises 18 residues. CDR1 and CDR2 (germline): MNHEY, SVGAGI. The CDR3 loop is CARSSHRPLAGFRNEQFF. In nucleotides, the CDR3 is TGTGCCAGAAGTTCTCACCGTCCACTAGCGGGGTTTAGGAATGAGCAGTTCTTC.

This clonotype came up a few times. The chain joins TRBV9 to TRBJ1-2; D remains unclear. The germline CDR1 and CDR2 sequences are SGDLS and YYNGEE. The CDR3 contains 14 residues. V dropped 0 bases and J dropped 2 bases, with 8 bases sitting between them. The CDR3 loop is CASSVGSGNYGYTF. Written as DNA, the CDR3 is TGTGCCAGCAGCGTAGGGTCGGGGAACTATGGCTACACCTTC.

This clonotype was observed a few times. The V call is TRBV29-1, the J call TRBJ2-5; TRBD2 aligns across 9 bases. Trimming removed 1 base from V and 3 bases from J; junction bases left unmatched: 3. The CDR3 contains 14 residues. Per the germline V gene, CDR1 is SQVTM and CDR2 is ANQGSEA. The CDR3 DNA is TGCAGCGTTGAAGCGGCGGGAGGGGAAGAGACCCAGTACTTC. It yields the protein CSVEAAGGEETQYF.

This clonotype was seen only a few times. This chain joins TRBV11-2 and TRBJ1-1, with D hard to call. Deletions cut 2 bases from V and 8 bases from J, with 15 bases between. Germline CDR1 and CDR2: SGHAT and FQNNGV. This CDR3 spans 14 amino acids. The CDR3 region is CASSLLASSYEAFF. The CDR3 DNA is TGTGCCAGCAGCTTACTTGCCTCCTCATACGAAGCTTTCTTT.

This clonotype came up once. At one end the junction does not follow the germline gene, possibly because of a read error. This sequence joins TRBV20-1 and TRBJ2-7, with D unresolved. The germline gives CDR1 DFQATT, CDR2 SNEGSKA (reference sequence). The CDR3 consists of 13 residues. CDR3 loop: CSALMAVSYERYF. The DNA of the CDR3 is TGCAGTGCGCTAATGGCGGTCTCCTACGAGCGGTACTTC.

Only a few counts were recorded for this clonotype. The chain uses TRBV2 and TRBJ2-5; D not certain. CDR1 is SNHLY, CDR2 FYNNEI, per germline. The V end lost 9 bases, the J end lost 2 bases, and 4 bases lay between the germline ends. This CDR3 contains 10 residues. This CDR3 reads CASTQETQYF. The CDR3 coding sequence is TGTGCCAGTACTCAAGAGACCCAGTACTTC.